This T cell receptor beta chain appears in the sequencing data of a study of T cell changes during pregnancy in multiple sclerosis. V dropped 3 bases and J dropped 14 bases, with 13 bases sitting between them. Germline lookup yields CDR1 MDHEN and CDR2 SYDVKM. This CDR3 contains 12 residues. Sequencing used immunoSEQ multiplex PCR; TCRdb keeps in-frame clones, though not all of them. The profile shows over 45,000 clones, about 92% of them singletons. This sequence originates from a female donor with multiple sclerosis, enrolled in a pregnancy study. The chain combines TRBV28 with TRBJ1-4, with D perhaps TRBD1 (6 bases). This specimen was CD4+ T cells from peripheral blood mononuclear cells, taken in the second trimester of pregnancy. CDR3 sequence reads: CASSFPDRRLFF. In DNA, the CDR3 is TGTGCCAGCAGTTTTCCCGACAGGAGGCTGTTTTTT.